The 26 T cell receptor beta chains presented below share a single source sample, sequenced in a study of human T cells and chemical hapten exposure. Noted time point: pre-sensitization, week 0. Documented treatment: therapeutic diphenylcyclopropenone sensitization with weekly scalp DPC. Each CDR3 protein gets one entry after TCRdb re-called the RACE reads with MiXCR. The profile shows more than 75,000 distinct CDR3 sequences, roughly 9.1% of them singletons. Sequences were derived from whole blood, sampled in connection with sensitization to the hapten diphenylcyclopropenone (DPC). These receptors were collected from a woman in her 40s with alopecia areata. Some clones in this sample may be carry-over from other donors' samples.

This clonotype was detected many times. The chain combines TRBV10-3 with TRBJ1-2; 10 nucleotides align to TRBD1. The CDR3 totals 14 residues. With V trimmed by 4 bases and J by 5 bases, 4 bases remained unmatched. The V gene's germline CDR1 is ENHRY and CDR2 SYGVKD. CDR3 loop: CAISAGTGEYGYTF. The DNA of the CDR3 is TGTGCCATCAGTGCAGGGACAGGGGAATATGGCTACACCTTC.

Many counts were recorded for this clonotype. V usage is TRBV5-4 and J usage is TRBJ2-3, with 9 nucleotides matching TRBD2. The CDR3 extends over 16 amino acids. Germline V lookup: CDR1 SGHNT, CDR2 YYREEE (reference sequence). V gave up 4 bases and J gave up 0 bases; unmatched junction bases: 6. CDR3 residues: CASSIRLAASTDTQYF. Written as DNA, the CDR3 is TGTGCCAGCAGCATAAGACTAGCGGCTAGCACAGATACGCAGTATTTT.

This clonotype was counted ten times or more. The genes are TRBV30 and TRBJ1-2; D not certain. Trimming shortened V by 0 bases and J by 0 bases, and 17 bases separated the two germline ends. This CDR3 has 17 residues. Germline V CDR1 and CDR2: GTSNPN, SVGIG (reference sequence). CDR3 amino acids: CAWSVSSESLPNYGYTF. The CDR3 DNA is TGTGCCTGGAGTGTCTCCAGCGAAAGCCTTCCTAACTATGGCTACACCTTC.

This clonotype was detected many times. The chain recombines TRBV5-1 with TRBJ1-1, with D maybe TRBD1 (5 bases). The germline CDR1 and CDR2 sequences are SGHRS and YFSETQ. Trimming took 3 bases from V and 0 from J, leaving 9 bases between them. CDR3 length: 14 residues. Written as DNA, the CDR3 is TGCGCCAGCAGCTCGGGGCAGGTGAACACTGAAGCTTTCTTT. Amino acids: CASSSGQVNTEAFF.

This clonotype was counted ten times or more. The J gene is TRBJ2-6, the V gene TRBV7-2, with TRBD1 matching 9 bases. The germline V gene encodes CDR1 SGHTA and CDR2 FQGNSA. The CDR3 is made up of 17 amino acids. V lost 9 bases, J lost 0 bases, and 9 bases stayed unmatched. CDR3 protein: CARPRDRASSGANVLTF. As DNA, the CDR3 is TGTGCCAGGCCCCGGGACAGGGCTTCCTCTGGGGCCAACGTCCTGACTTTC.

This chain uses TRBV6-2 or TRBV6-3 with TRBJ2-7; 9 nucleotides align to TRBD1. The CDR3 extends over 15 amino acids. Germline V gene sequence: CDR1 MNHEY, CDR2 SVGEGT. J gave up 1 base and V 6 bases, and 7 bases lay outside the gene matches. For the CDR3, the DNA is TGTGCCAGCAGAGGCCTTGGGACAGGGTCCTACGAGCAGTACTTC. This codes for CASRGLGTGSYEQYF.

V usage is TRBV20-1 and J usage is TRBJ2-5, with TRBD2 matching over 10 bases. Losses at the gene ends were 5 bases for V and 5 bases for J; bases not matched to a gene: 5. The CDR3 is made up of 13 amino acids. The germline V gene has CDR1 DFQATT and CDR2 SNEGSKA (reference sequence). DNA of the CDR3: TGCAGTGCTCCCCCGACTAGCGGGGAGACCCAGTACTTC. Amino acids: CSAPPTSGETQYF.

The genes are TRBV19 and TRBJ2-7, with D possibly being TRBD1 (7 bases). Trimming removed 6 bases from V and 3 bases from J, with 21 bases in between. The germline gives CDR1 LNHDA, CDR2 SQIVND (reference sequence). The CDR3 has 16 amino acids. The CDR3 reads CASRREGGAGLYEQYF. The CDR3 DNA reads TGTGCCAGTAGAAGGGAAGGGGGCGCGGGACTCTACGAGCAGTACTTC.

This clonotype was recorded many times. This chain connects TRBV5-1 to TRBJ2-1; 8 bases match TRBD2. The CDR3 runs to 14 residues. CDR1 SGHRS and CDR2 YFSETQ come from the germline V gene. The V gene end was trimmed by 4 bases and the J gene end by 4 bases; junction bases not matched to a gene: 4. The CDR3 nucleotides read TGCGCCAGCAGCCCGGGACTAGAATACAATGAGCAGTTCTTC. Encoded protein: CASSPGLEYNEQFF.

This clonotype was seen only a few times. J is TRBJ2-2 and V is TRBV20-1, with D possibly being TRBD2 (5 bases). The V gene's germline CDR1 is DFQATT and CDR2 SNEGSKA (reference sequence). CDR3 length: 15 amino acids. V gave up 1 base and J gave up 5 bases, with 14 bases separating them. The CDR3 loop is CSARVVRGSTGELFF. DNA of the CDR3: TGCAGTGCTAGAGTGGTCCGGGGTTCGACCGGGGAGCTGTTTTTT.

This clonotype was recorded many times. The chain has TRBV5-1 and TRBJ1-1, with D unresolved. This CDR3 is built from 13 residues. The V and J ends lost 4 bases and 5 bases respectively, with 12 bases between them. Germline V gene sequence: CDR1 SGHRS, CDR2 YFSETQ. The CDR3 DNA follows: TGCGCCAGCAGCCCTCAACCGGGAACTGAAGCTTTCTTT. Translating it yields CASSPQPGTEAFF.

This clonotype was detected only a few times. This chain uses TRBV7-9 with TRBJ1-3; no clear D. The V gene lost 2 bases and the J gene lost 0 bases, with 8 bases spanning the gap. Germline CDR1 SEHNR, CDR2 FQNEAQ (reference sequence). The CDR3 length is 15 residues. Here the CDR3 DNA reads TGTGCCAGCAGCTTAATTCCACGCTCTGGAAACACCATATATTTT. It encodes CASSLIPRSGNTIYF.

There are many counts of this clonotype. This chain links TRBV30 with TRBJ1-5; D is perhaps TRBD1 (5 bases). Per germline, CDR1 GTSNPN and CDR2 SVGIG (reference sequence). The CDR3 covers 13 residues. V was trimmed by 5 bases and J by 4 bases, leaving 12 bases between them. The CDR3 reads CAWGFKGNQPQHF. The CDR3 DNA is TGTGCCTGGGGGTTTAAGGGGAATCAGCCCCAGCATTTT.

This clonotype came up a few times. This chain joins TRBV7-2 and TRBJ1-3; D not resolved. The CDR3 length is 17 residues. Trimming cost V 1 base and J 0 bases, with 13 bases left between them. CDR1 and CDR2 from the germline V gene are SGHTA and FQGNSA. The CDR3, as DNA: TGTGCCAGCAGCTTAGGGGGAGGGCCCTCCTCTGGAAACACCATATATTTT. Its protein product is CASSLGGGPSSGNTIYF.

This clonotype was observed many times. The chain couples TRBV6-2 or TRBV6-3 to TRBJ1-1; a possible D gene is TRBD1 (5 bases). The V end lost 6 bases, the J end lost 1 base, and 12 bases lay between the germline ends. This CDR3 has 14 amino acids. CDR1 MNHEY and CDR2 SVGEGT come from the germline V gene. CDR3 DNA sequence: TGTGCCAGCAGCCGAAACCAGGGGAACACTGAAGCTTTCTTT. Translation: CASSRNQGNTEAFF.

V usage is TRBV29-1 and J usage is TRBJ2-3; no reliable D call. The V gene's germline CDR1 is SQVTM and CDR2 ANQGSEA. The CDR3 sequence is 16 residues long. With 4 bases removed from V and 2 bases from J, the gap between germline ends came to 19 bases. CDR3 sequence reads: CSVALGRGAYTDTQYF. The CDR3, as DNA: TGCAGCGTTGCTCTGGGCAGAGGAGCTTACACAGATACGCAGTATTTT.

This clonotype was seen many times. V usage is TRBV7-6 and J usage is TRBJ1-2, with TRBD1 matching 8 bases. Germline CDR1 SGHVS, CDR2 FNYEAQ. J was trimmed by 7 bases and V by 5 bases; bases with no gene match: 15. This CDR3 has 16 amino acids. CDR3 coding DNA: TGTGCCAGCAGCCTAGAGCCGGGCACAGGGGGTAGTGGCTACACCTTC. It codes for CASSLEPGTGGSGYTF.

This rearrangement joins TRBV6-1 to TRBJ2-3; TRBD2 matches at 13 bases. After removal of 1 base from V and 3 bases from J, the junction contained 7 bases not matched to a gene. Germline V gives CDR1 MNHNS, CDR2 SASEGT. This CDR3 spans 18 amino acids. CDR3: CASSEELTSGGRTDTQYF. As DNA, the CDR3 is TGTGCCAGCAGTGAAGAATTGACTAGCGGGGGGAGGACAGATACGCAGTATTTT.

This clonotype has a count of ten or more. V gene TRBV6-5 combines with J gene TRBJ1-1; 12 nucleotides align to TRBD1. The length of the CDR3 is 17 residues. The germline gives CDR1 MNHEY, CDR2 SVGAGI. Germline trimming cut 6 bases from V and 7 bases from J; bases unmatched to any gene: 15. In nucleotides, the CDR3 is TGTGCCAGCAGCCCCTCGGGGACAGGGGGCAGGGTTGTTGAAGCTTTCTTT. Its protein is CASSPSGTGGRVVEAFF.

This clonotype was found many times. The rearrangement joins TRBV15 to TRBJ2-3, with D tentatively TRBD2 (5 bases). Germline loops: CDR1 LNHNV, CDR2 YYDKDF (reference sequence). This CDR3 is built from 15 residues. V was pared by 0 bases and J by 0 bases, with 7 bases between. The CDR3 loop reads CATSRETRSTDTQYF. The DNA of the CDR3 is TGTGCCACCAGCAGAGAAACTAGGAGCACAGATACGCAGTATTTT.

Here the CDR3 DNA reads TGTGCCAGCAGGAAGAGGGCAGGCTACACCTTC. Its protein product is CASRKRAGYTF. J is TRBJ1-2 and V is TRBV12-3 or TRBV12-4; D is uncertain. V lost 6 bases and J 8 bases, leaving 10 bases between the germline ends. The CDR3 contains 11 residues.

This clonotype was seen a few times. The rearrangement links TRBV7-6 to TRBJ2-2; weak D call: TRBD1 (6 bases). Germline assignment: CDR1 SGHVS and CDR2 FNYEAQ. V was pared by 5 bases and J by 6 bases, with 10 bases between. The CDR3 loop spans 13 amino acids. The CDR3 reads CASSATGPGELFF. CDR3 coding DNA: TGTGCCAGCAGCGCAACAGGGCCCGGGGAGCTGTTTTTT.

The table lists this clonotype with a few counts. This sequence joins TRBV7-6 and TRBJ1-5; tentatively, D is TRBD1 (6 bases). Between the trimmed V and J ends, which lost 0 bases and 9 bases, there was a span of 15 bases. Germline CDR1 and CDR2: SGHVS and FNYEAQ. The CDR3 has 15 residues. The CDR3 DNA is TGTGCCAGCAGCTTAGCGGACAGTCCCTCGGGGCCCCAGCATTTT. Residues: CASSLADSPSGPQHF.

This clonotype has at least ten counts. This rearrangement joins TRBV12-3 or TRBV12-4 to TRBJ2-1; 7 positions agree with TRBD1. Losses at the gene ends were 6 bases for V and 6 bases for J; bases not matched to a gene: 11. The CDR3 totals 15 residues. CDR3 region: CASRPSGGQINEQFF. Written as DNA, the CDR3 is TGTGCCAGCAGACCCTCAGGGGGACAGATCAATGAGCAGTTCTTC.

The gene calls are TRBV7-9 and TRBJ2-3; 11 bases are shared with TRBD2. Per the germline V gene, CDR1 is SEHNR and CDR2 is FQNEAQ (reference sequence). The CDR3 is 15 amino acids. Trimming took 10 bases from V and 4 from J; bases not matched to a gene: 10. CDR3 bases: TGTGCCAAGTCAGATGGGACTAGCGGCGCAGATACGCAGTATTTT. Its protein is CAKSDGTSGADTQYF.

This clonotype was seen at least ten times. The DNA for the CDR3 is TGTGCCAGCAGCTTAGCGCCCAGGGGTGGCTACAATGAGCAGTTCTTC. Translating gives CASSLAPRGGYNEQFF. V is TRBV7-6 and J is TRBJ2-1, with a possible D match to TRBD1 (6 bases). The CDR3 extends over 16 amino acids. Germline values: CDR1 SGHVS, CDR2 FNYEAQ. The ends were cut back, 0 bases at V and 3 bases at J, with 12 bases in the middle.